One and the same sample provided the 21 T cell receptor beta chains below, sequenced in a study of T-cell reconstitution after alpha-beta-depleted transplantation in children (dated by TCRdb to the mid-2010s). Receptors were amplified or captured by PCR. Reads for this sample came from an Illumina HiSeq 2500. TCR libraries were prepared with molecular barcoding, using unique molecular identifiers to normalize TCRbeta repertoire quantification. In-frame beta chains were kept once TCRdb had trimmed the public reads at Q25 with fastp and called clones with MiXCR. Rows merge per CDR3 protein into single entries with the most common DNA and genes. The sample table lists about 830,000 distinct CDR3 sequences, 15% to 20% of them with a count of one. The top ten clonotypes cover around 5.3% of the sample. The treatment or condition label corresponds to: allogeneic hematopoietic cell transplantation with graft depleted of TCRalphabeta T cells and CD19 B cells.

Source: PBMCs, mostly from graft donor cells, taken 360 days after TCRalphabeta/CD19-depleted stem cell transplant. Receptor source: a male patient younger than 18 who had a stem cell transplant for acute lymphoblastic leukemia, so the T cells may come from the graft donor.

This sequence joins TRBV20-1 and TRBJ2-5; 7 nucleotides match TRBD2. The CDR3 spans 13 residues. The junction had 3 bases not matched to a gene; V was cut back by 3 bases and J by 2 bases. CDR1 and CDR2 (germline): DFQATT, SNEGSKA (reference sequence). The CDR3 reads CSARRGGQETQYF. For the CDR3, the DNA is TGCAGTGCTAGGAGGGGAGGGCAAGAGACCCAGTACTTC.

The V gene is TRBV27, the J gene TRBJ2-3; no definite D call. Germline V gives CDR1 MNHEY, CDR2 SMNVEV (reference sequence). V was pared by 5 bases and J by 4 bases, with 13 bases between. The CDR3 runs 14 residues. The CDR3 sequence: CASSPEVRSDTQYF. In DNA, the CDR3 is TGTGCCAGCAGTCCTGAGGTCAGGTCAGATACGCAGTATTTT.

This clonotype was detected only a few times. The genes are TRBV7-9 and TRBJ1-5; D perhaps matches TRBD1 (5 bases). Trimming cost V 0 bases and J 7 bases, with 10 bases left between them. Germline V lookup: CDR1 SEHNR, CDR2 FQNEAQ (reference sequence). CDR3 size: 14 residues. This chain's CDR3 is CASSLAGAGQPQHF. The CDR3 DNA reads TGTGCCAGCAGCTTAGCAGGGGCGGGACAGCCCCAGCATTTT.

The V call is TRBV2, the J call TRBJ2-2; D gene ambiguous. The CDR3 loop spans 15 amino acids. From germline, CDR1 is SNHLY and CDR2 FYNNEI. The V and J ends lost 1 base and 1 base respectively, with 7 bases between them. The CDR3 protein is CASSEVLKNTGELFF. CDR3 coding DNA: TGTGCCAGCAGTGAAGTCCTTAAGAACACCGGGGAGCTGTTTTTT.

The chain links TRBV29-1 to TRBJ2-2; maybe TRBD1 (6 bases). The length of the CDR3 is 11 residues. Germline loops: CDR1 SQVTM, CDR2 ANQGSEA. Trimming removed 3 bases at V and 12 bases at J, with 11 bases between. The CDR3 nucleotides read TGCAGCGTTGAGCTCCGGGACAAGCTGTTTTTT. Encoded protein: CSVELRDKLFF.

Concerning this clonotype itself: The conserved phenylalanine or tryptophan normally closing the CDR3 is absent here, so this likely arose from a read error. CDR3 loop: CASSHTLRGNYPPTEAFY. CDR3 nucleotides: TGTGCCAGCAGTCACACGCTTCGGGGGAATTACCCGCCCACTGAAGCTTTCTAT. The chain combines TRBV27 with TRBJ1-1; D perhaps matches TRBD1 (5 bases). This CDR3 spans 18 amino acids. CDR1 is MNHEY, CDR2 SMNVEV, per germline (reference sequence). V gave up 5 bases and J gave up 4 bases, with 26 bases separating them.

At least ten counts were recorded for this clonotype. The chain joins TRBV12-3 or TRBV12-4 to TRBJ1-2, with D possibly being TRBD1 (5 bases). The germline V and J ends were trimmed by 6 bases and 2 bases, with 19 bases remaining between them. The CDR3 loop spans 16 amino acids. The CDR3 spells CASRDILGATNYGYTF. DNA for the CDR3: TGTGCCAGCAGAGACATCCTTGGGGCGACCAACTATGGCTACACCTTC.

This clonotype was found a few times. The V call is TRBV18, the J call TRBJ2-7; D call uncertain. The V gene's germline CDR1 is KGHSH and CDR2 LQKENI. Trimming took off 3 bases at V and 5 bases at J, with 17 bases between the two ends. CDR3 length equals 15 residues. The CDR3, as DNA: TGTGCCAGCTCACCGGACCTTTTCAAAGGCCACGAGCAGTACTTC. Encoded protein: CASSPDLFKGHEQYF. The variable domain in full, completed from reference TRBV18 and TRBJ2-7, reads NAGVMQNPRHLVRRRGQEARLRCSPMKGHSHVYWYRQLPEEGLKFMVYLQKENIIDESGMPKERFSAEFPKEGPSILRIQQVVRGDSAAYFCASSPDLFKGHEQYFGPGTRLTVT.

The CDR3 DNA reads TGCGCCAGCAGCTCGTCGACAGGGATTGGAAATGAGCAGTTCTTC. Translated, it gives CASSSSTGIGNEQFF. J is TRBJ2-1 and V is TRBV5-1; 7 positions match TRBD1. Germline-derived CDR1 and CDR2 are SGHRS and YFSETQ. This CDR3 comprises 15 residues. Trimming cost V 3 bases and J 7 bases; bases outside gene matches: 10.

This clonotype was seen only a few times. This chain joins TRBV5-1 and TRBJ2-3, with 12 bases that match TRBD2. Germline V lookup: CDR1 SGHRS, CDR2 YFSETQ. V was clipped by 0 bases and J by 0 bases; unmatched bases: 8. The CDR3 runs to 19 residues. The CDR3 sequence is CASSLALAGGVPSTDTQYF. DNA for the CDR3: TGCGCCAGCAGCTTGGCCCTAGCGGGAGGGGTACCTAGCACAGATACGCAGTATTTT.

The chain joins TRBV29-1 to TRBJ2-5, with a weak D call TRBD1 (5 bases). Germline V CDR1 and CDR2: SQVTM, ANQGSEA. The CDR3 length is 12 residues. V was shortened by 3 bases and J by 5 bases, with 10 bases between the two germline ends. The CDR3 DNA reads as TGCAGCGTTGACAGGGCAGGGGAGACCCAGTACTTC. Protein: CSVDRAGETQYF.

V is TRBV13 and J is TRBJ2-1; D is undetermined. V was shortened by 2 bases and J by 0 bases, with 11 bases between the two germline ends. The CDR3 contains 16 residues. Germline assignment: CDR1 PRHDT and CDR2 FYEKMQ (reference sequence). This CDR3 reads CASSLYAWGSYNEQFF. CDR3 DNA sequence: TGTGCCAGCAGCTTATATGCCTGGGGCTCCTACAATGAGCAGTTCTTC.

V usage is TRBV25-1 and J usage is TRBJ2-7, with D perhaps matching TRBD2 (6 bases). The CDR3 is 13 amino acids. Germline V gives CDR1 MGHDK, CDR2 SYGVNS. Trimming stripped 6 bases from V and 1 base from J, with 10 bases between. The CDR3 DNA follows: TGTGCCAGCAGCGGGAGCGGGTCCTACGAGCAGTACTTC. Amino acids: CASSGSGSYEQYF.

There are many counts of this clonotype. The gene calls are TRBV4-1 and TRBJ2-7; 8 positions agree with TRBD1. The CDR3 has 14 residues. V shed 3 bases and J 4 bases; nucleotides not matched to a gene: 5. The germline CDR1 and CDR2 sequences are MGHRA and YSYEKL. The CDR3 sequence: CASSHDRGEYEQYF. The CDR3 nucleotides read TGCGCCAGCAGCCATGACAGGGGCGAATACGAGCAGTACTTC.

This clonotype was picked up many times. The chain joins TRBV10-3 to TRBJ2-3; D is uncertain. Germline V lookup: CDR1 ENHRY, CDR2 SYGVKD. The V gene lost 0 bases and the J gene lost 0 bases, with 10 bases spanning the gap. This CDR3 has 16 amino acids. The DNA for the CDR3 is TGTGCCATCAGTGAGTCCTCGGCGGAAAGCACAGATACGCAGTATTTT. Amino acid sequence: CAISESSAESTDTQYF.

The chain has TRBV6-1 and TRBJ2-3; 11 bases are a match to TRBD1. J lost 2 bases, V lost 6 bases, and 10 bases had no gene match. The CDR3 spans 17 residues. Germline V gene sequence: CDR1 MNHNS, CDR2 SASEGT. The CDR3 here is CASRGWDRGDDTDTQYF. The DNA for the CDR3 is TGTGCCAGCAGGGGATGGGACAGGGGGGATGACACAGATACGCAGTATTTT.

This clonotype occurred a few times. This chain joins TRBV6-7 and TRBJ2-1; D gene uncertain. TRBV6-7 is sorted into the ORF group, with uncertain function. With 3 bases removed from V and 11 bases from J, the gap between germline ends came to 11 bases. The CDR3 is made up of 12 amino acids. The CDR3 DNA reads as TGTGCCAGCAGTTATAGAACGGGTCAGCAGTTCTTC. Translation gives CASSYRTGQQFF.

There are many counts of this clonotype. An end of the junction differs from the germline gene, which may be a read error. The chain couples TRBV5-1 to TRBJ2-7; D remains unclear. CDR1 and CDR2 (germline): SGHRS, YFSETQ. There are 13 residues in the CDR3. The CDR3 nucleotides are TGTGCCAGCAGTTTATTGGGGTCCTACGAGCAGTACTTC. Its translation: CASSLLGSYEQYF.

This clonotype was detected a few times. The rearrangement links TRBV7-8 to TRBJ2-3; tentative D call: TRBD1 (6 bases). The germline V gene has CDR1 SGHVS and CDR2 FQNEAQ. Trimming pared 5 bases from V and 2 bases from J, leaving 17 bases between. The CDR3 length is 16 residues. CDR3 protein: CASSTGTGQSTDTQYF. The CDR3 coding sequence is TGTGCCAGCAGCACAGGAACCGGACAGTCCACAGATACGCAGTATTTT.

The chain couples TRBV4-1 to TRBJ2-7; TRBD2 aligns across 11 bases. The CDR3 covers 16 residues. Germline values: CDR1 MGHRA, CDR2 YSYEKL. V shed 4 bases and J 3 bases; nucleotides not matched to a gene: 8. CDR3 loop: CASSPLAGVAFYEQYF. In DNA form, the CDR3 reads TGCGCCAGCAGCCCACTAGCGGGAGTTGCTTTCTACGAGCAGTACTTC.

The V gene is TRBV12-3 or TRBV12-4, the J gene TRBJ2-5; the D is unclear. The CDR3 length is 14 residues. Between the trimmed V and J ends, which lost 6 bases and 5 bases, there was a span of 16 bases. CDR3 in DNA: TGTGCCAGCAGCCATCGCCGGTTTCGGGAGACCCAGTACTTC. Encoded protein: CASSHRRFRETQYF.